This T cell receptor (beta chain) was retrieved from a study of T cells after yellow fever vaccination. Study information: Researchers used SMART-Seq v4 Ultra Low Input to prepare fractions that had low cell numbers.

This clonotype came up a few times. The antigen remains unidentified. TCRdb redid the calling of the 5' RACE reads with MiXCR, one entry per CDR3 protein. The sample lists some 560,000 distinct CDR3 sequences; less than 20% were seen once. Germline values: CDR1 MGHRA, CDR2 YSYEKL. This CDR3 has 14 residues. V was cut by 3 bases and J by 3 bases, with 11 bases left in between. General study findings and limits: Researchers report a weaker secondary response that nonetheless peaked faster, day 5 versus 15. Although most clonotypes did not, a small share appeared in both CD4 and CD8 compartments.

The chain is built from TRBV4-1 and TRBJ1-1, with a possible D match to TRBD1 (6 bases). The source was PBMCs, collected less than 6 days after the first yellow fever vaccination. This TCR came from a young man who received the YFV17D yellow fever vaccine. CDR3 loop: CASSHQQGHTEAFF. CDR3 sequence (DNA): TGCGCCAGCAGCCACCAACAGGGCCACACTGAAGCTTTCTTT.